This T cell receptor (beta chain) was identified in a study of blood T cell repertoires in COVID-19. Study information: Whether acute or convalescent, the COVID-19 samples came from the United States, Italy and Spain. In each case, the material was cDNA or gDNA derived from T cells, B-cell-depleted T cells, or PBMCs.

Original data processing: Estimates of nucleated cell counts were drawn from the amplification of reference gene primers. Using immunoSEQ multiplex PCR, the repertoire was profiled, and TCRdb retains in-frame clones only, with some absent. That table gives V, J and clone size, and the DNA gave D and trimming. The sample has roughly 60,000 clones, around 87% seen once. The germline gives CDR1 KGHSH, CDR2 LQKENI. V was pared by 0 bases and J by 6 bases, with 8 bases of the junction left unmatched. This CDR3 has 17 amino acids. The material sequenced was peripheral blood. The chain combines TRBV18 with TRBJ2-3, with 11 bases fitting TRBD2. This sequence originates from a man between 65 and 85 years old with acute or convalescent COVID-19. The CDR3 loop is CASSPPGLAATLDTQYF. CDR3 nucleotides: TGTGCCAGCTCACCACCGGGACTAGCGGCCACATTGGATACGCAGTATTTT.